This T cell receptor (beta chain) was profiled in a study of shared clonotypes between healthy human individuals. Study context: The study used three CD4 naive, three CD4 memory, two CD8 naive and one CD8 memory plate per donor.

The germline V and J ends were trimmed by 2 bases and 0 bases, with 10 bases remaining between them. Germline CDR1 reads GTSNPN; CDR2 reads SVGIG (reference sequence). CDR3 length: 14 residues. All the donors were Caucasian adults who lived in Nashville, Tennessee. A split of CD4+ cells into CD45RA+ naive and CD45RA-negative memory subsets was performed. The sample holds a few counts of this clone. How the authors handled the data: Filtering differed, since immunoSEQ gave only junction sequences and no quality scores. TCRdb's table, derived via immunoSEQ multiplex PCR, lists solely in-frame clones and lacks some. V, J and clone size reflect that table, while D and trimming were determined from the DNA. Of roughly 2,500,000 clones listed, roughly 93% were seen once; the top ten hold approximately 0.36%.

The TCR originated in a man between 18 and 29 years old in good health. Some clones in this sample may be carry-over from other donors' samples. The sample comprised naive CD4+ T cells from PBMCs. Subset indicated: CD45RA+ positively selected. The rearrangement uses TRBV30 and TRBJ1-2; D call uncertain. CDR3 amino acids: CAWSLPGANYGYTF. The CDR3 nucleotides are TGTGCCTGGAGTCTTCCGGGAGCTAACTATGGCTACACCTTC.